This TCR beta chain originates from a study of long-term antiretroviral therapy in people with HIV. Germline V gene lookup returns CDR1 SGHNT and CDR2 YYREEE (reference sequence). The ends were cut back, 4 bases at V and 5 bases at J, with 15 bases in the middle. The CDR3 covers 14 residues. Study results and limitations: Clones showing expansion before ART dominated the repertoire at all time points. Spans of CDR3 length were tighter for HIV repertoires than for controls.

This clone was seen just once. As yet, its antigen is unknown. People in the study who had HIV all got their treatment in the United States. The libraries were made with immunoSEQ v3.0 at survey level. Samples were sequenced targeting roughly 35,000-50,000 T-cell genomes each. Using immunoSEQ multiplex PCR, the repertoire was profiled, and TCRdb retains in-frame clones only, with some absent. The sample records some 35,000 clones, approximately 94% being singletons. The TCR was taken from a woman in her fifties or sixties with HIV. This sample comprised unsorted PBMCs, obtained 4.1 years after starting antiretroviral therapy. The chain recombines TRBV5-4 with TRBJ2-5; D is possibly TRBD2 (6 bases). CDR3 residues: CASSPSRGGETQYF. DNA of the CDR3: TGTGCCAGCAGCCCGTCGCGGGGCGGTGAGACCCAGTACTTC.